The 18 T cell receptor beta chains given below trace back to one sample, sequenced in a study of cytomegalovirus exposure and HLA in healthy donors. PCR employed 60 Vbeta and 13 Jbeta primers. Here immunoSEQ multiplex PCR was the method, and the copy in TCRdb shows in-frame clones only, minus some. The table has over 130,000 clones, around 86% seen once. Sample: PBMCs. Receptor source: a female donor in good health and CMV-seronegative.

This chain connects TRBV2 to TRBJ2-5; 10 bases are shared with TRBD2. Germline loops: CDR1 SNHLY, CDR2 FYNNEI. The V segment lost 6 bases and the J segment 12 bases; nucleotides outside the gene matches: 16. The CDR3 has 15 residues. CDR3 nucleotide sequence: TGTGCCAGCAGCGGTAGCGGGAGGCGGGGAGAGGTAGAGTACTTC. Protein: CASSGSGRRGEVEYF.

CDR3 residues: CASSKALGQQETQYF. The CDR3 region has the DNA TGCGCCAGCAGCAAGGCCCTTGGACAGCAAGAGACCCAGTACTTC. The chain uses TRBV5-1 and TRBJ2-5, with TRBD1 as a possible D gene (6 bases). Germline CDR1 SGHRS, CDR2 YFSETQ. The CDR3 covers 15 residues. Trimming took off 4 bases at V and 2 bases at J, with 15 bases between the two ends.

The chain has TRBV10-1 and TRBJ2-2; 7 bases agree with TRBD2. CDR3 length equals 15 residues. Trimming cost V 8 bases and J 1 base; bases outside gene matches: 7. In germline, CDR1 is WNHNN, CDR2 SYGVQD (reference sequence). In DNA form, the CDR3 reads TGCGCCAGCTCTTTGGCTAGCGGGAACACCGGGGAGCTGTTTTTT. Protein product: CASSLASGNTGELFF.

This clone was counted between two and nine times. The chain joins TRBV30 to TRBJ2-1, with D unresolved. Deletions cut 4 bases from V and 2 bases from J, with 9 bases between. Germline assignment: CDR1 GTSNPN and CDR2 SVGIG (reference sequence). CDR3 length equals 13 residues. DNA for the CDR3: TGTGCCTGGACCGGAGCGACCTACAATGAGCAGTTCTTC. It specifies CAWTGATYNEQFF.

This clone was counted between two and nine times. CDR3 coding DNA: TGTGCCAGCAGCCGGGAGTCTATGGGGGAGCAGTTCTTC. Its protein product is CASSRESMGEQFF. The chain couples TRBV28 to TRBJ2-1; TRBD2 is a possible D gene (6 bases). The CDR3 is 13 amino acids. The V gene lost 6 bases and the J gene lost 10 bases, with 16 bases spanning the gap. CDR1 and CDR2 (germline): MDHEN, SYDVKM. Based on the CDR3 plus reference TRBV28 and TRBJ2-1, the full variable domain is DVKVTQSSRYLVKRTGEKVFLECVQDMDHENMFWYRQDPGLGLRLIYFSYDVKMKEKGDIPEGYSVSREKKERFSLILESASTNQTSMYLCASSRESMGEQFFGPGTRLTVL.

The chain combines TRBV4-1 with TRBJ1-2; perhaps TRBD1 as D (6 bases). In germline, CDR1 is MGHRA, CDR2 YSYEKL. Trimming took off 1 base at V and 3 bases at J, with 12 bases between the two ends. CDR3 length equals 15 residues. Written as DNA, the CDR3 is TGCGCCAGCAGCCAAGCAGGGGCGGGCTACTATGGCTACACCTTC. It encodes CASSQAGAGYYGYTF.

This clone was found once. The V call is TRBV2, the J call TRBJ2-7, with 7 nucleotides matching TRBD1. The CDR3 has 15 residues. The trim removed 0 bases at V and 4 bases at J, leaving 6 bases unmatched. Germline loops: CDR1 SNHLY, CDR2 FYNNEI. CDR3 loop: CASSEAGGLSYEQYF. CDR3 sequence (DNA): TGTGCCAGCAGTGAAGCAGGGGGCCTCAGTTACGAGCAGTACTTC.

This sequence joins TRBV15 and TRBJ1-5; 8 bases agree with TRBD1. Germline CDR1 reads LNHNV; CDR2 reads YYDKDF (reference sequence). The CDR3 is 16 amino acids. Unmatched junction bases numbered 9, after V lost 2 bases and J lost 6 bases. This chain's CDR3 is CATSRLPDRGGQPQHF. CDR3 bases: TGTGCCACCAGCAGACTACCCGACAGGGGCGGTCAGCCCCAGCATTTT.

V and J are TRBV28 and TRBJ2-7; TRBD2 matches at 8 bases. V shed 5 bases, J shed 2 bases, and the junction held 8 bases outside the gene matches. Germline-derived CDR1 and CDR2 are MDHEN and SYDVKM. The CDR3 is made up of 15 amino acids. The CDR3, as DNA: TGTGCCAGCAGTACCGGGGGGGGCGCGACCTACGAGCAGTACTTC. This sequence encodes CASSTGGGATYEQYF.

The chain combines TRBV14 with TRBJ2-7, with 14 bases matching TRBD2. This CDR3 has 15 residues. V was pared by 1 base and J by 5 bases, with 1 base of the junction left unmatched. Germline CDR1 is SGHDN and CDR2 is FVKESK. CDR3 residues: CASSQVGLAGDEQYF. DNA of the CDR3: TGTGCCAGCAGCCAAGTGGGACTAGCGGGAGACGAGCAGTACTTC. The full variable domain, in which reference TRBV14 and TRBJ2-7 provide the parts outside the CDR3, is EAGVTQFPSHSVIEKGQTVTLRCDPISGHDNLYWYRRVMGKEIKFLLHFVKESKQDESGMPNNRFLAERTGGTYSTLKVQPAELEDSGVYFCASSQVGLAGDEQYFGPGTRLTVT.

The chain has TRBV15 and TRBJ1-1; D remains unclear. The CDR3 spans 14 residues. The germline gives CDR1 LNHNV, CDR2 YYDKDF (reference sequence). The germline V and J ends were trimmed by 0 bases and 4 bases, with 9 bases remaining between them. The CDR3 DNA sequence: TGTGCCACCAGCAGAGAGGTTAGTATCACTGAAGCTTTCTTT. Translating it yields CATSREVSITEAFF.

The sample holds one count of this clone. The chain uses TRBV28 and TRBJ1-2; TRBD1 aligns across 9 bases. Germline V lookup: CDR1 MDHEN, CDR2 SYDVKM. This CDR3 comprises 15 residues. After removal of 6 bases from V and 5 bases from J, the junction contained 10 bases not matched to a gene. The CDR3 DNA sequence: TGTGCCAGCAGCCCATCAACGGGACAGGGTTATGGCTACACCTTC. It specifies CASSPSTGQGYGYTF.

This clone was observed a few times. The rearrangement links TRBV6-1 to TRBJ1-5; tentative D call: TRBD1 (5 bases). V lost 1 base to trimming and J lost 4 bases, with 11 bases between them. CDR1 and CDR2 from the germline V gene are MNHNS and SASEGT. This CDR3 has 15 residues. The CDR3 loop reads CASSEGGRGNQPQHF. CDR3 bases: TGTGCCAGCAGTGAAGGGGGTAGGGGTAATCAGCCCCAGCATTTT.

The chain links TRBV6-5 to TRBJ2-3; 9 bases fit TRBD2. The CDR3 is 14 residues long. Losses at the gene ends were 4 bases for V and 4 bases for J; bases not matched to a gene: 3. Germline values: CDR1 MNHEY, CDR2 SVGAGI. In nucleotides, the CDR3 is TGTGCCAGCAGTTTAGCGGGAGTGGCAGATACGCAGTATTTT. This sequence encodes CASSLAGVADTQYF.

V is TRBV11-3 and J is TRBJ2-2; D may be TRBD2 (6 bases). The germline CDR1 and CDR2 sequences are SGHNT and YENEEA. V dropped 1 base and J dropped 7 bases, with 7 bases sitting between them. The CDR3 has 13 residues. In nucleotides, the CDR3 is TGTGCCAGCAGCTTAGGACTAGTCGGGGAGCTGTTTTTT. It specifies CASSLGLVGELFF.

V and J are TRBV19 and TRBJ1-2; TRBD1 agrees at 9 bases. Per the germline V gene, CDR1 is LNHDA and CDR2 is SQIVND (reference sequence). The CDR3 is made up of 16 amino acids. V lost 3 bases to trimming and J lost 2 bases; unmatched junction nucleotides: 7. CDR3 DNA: TGTGCCAGTAGTATCTTAGGACAGGGGATAAACTATGGCTACACCTTC. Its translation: CASSILGQGINYGYTF.

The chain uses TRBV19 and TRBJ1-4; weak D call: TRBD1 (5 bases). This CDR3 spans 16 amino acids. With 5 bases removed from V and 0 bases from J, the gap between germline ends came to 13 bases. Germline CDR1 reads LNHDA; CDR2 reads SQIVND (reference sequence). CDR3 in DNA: TGTGCCAGTAGTCCTACTTGGGACTCAACTAATGAAAAACTGTTTTTT. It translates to CASSPTWDSTNEKLFF.

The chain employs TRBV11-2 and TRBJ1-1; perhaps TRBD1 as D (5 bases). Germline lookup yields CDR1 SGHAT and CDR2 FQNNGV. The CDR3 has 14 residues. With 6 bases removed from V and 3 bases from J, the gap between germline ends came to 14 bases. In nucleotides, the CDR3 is TGTGCCAGCAGATGGGGGGGAAGGGACACTGAAGCTTTCTTT. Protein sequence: CASRWGGRDTEAFF.